These T cell receptor beta chains were read from a single sample in a study of blood T cell repertoires in COVID-19. The table came from immunoSEQ multiplex PCR; TCRdb's copy has only in-frame clones and leaves some out. This repertoire shows roughly 260,000 clones, around nine tenths found once; its top ten account for approximately 9.8%. What was sequenced was peripheral blood. The receptors here all came from a man aged 40-49 years who had recovered from COVID-19. CDR3s include the opening cysteine and the closing phenylalanine or tryptophan.

v_gene: TRBV5-6; j_gene: TRBJ2-1; CDR3aa: CASSLGGTSYNEQFF
v_gene: TRBV4-3; j_gene: TRBJ2-7; CDR3aa: CASSHRQGITYEQYF
v_gene: TRBV5-4; j_gene: TRBJ2-7; CDR3aa: CASSLPGLQTSYEQYF
v_gene: TRBV7-2; j_gene: TRBJ2-3; CDR3aa: CASSSTTRTDTQYF
v_gene: TRBV4-2; j_gene: TRBJ1-6; CDR3aa: CASSQENRGSPLHF
v_gene: TRBV9; j_gene: TRBJ2-2; CDR3aa: CASSVSGSSGLTGELFF
v_gene: TRBV4-3; j_gene: TRBJ2-1; CDR3aa: CASSQNQGAYNEQFF
v_gene: TRBV19; j_gene: TRBJ1-4; CDR3aa: CASSMRGALWKLFF
v_gene: TRBV11-1; j_gene: TRBJ2-7; CDR3aa: CASSLVGTGLGEQYF
v_gene: TRBV25-1; j_gene: TRBJ2-7; CDR3aa: CASSEIGTSYEQYF
v_gene: TRBV7-9; j_gene: TRBJ2-7; CDR3aa: CASSLGDRGLGEQYF
v_gene: TRBV7-2; j_gene: TRBJ1-1; CDR3aa: CASSETRTTLRAEAFF
v_gene: TRBV15; j_gene: TRBJ2-3; CDR3aa: CATSRLSIPQYF
v_gene: TRBV18; j_gene: TRBJ1-3; CDR3aa: CASSPDRGRNTIYF
v_gene: TRBV20-1; j_gene: TRBJ2-1; CDR3aa: CSASGDTPREQFF
v_gene: TRBV4-3; j_gene: TRBJ2-2; CDR3aa: CASSQGSGSGFGTGELFF
v_gene: TRBV30; j_gene: TRBJ2-5; CDR3aa: CAWSRTGGAETQYF
v_gene: TRBV7-9; j_gene: TRBJ2-5; CDR3aa: CASSLRLAETQYF
v_gene: TRBV5-4; j_gene: TRBJ2-5; CDR3aa: CASSFTRTSGDVGAQYF
v_gene: TRBV10-3; j_gene: TRBJ2-3; CDR3aa: CASGQSSTDTQYF
v_gene: TRBV29-1; j_gene: TRBJ2-5; CDR3aa: CSLRDGGGETQYF
v_gene: TRBV18; j_gene: TRBJ2-1; CDR3aa: CASSPRTSGGLNNEQFF
v_gene: TRBV18; j_gene: TRBJ1-6; CDR3aa: CASSPPERTVWGPLHF
v_gene: TRBV7-2; j_gene: TRBJ2-7; CDR3aa: CASSLPRGQYEQYF
v_gene: TRBV9; j_gene: TRBJ1-4; CDR3aa: CASSQRDSPNEKLFF
v_gene: TRBV19; j_gene: TRBJ1-2; CDR3aa: CASSESSGHTNYGYTF
v_gene: TRBV5-1; j_gene: TRBJ2-7; CDR3aa: CASSLGLAGGTTYEQYF
v_gene: TRBV6-2/TRBV6-3; j_gene: TRBJ2-1; CDR3aa: CASSSPRDRGNNEQFF
v_gene: TRBV6-6; j_gene: TRBJ1-1; CDR3aa: CASSFSQGSTEAFF
v_gene: TRBV11-2; j_gene: TRBJ2-5; CDR3aa: CASSPLTGATETQYF
v_gene: TRBV4-2; j_gene: TRBJ2-7; CDR3aa: CASSQGTGASYEQYF
v_gene: TRBV9; j_gene: TRBJ2-7; CDR3aa: CASSVEAVIYEQYF
v_gene: TRBV6-5; j_gene: TRBJ2-7; CDR3aa: CASSRDWSSYEQYF
v_gene: TRBV27; j_gene: TRBJ1-5; CDR3aa: CASSLKPTGTQNQPQHF
v_gene: TRBV7-6; j_gene: TRBJ2-5; CDR3aa: CASSSSGGAPQETQYF
v_gene: TRBV7-2; j_gene: TRBJ2-1; CDR3aa: CASSFQAESSYNEQFF
v_gene: TRBV7-9; j_gene: TRBJ2-7; CDR3aa: CASSSSMDRLEQYF
v_gene: TRBV7-9; j_gene: TRBJ1-2; CDR3aa: CASSPGQGAYGYTF
v_gene: TRBV7-9; j_gene: TRBJ2-1; CDR3aa: CASSPRGASYNEQFF
v_gene: TRBV4-3; j_gene: TRBJ1-4; CDR3aa: CASSPLQGNNEKLFF
v_gene: TRBV15; j_gene: TRBJ1-1; CDR3aa: CATSSERTAEAFF
v_gene: TRBV19; j_gene: TRBJ2-3; CDR3aa: CASRTGTSTDTQYF
v_gene: TRBV19; j_gene: TRBJ2-7; CDR3aa: CASSPLAGYEQYF
v_gene: TRBV30; j_gene: TRBJ2-7; CDR3aa: CAWSVTGEGEQYF
v_gene: TRBV5-1; j_gene: TRBJ2-7; CDR3aa: CASSLWADNSYEQYF
v_gene: TRBV12-3/TRBV12-4; j_gene: TRBJ2-7; CDR3aa: CASSLVGSYEQYF
v_gene: TRBV19; j_gene: TRBJ1-2; CDR3aa: CASIGSGQGWYGYTF
v_gene: TRBV5-1; j_gene: TRBJ2-2; CDR3aa: CASSFPGRSHGELFF
v_gene: TRBV12-3/TRBV12-4; j_gene: TRBJ2-7; CDR3aa: CASRLITSEQYF
v_gene: TRBV6-2/TRBV6-3; j_gene: TRBJ2-7; CDR3aa: CASSLTVYEQYF
v_gene: TRBV6-1; j_gene: TRBJ2-7; CDR3aa: CASSDPGQGDSEQYF
v_gene: TRBV9; j_gene: TRBJ1-1; CDR3aa: CASSPRRIGAFF
v_gene: TRBV21-1; j_gene: TRBJ2-7; CDR3aa: CASSKGRETTNSGSAYEQYF
v_gene: TRBV12-3/TRBV12-4; j_gene: TRBJ1-1; CDR3aa: CASSSYPGQEAFF